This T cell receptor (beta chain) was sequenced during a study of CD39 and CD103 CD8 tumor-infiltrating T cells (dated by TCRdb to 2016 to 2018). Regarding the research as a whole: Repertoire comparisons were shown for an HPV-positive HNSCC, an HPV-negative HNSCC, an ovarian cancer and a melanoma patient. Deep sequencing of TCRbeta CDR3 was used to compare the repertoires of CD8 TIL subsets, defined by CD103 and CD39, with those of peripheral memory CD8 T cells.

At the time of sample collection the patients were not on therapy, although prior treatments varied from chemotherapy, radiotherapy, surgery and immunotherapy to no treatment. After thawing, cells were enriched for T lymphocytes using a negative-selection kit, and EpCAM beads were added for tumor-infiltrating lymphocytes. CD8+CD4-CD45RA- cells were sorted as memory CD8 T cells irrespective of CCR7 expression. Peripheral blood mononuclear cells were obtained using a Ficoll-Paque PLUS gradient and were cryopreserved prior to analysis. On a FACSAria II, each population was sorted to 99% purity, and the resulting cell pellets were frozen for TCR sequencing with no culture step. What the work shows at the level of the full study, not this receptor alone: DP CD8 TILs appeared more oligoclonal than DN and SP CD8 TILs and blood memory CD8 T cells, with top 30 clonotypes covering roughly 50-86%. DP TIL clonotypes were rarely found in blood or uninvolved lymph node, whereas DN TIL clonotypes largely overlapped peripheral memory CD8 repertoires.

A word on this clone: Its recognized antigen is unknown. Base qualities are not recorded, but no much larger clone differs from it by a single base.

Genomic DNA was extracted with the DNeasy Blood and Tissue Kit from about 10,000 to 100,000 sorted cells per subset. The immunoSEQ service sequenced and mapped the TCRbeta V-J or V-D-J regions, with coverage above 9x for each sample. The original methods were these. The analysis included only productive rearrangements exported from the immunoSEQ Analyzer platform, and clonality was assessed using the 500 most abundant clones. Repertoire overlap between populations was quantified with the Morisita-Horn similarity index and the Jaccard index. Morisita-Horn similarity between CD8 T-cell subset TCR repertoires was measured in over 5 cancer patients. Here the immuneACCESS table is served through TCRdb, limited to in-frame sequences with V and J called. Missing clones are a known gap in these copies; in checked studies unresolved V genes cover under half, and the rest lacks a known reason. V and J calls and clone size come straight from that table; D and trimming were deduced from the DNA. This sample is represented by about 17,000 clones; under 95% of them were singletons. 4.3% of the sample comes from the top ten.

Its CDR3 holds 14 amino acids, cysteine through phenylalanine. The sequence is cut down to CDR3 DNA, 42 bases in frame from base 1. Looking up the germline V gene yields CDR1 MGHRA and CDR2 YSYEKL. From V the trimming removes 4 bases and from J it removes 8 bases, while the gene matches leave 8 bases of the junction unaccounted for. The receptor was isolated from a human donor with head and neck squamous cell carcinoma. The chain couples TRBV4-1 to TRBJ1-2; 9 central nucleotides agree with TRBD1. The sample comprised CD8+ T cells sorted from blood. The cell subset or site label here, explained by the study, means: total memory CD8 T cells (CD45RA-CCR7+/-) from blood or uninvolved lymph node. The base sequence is TGCGCCAGCAGCCTAGGGACAGGGTCGGCCGGCTACACCTTC. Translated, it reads CASSLGTGSAGYTF.